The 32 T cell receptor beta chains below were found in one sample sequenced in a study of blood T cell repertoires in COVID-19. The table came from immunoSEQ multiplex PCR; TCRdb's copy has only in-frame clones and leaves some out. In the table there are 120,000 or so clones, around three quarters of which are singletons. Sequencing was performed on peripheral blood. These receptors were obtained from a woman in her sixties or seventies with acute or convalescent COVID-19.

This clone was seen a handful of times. The CDR3 region is CASSQLGQLQETQYF. DNA for the CDR3: TGCGCCAGCAGCCAACTGGGACAGCTCCAAGAGACCCAGTACTTC. The V and J genes are TRBV4-3 and TRBJ2-5; 7 bases line up with TRBD1. V lost 2 bases and J lost 1; bases outside the gene matches: 4. Germline V gene lookup returns CDR1 LGHNA and CDR2 YSLEER. There are 15 residues in the CDR3.

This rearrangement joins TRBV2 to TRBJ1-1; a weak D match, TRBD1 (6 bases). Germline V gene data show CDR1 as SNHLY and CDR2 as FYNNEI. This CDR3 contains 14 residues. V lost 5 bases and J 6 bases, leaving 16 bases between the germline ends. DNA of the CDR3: TGTGCCAGCAGTCTTCGGGACAAGAAGCCTGAAGCTTTCTTT. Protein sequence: CASSLRDKKPEAFF.

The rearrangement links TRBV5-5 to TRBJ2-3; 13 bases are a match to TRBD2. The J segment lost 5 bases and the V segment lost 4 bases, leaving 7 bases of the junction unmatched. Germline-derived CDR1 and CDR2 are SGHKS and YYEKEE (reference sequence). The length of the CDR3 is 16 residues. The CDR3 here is CASSAGLAGVEDTQYF. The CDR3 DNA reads TGTGCCAGCAGCGCCGGACTAGCGGGAGTGGAAGATACGCAGTATTTT.

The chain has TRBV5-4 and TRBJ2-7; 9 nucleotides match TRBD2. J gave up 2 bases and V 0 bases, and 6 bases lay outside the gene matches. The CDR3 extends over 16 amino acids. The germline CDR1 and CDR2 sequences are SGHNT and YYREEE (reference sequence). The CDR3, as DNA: TGTGCCAGCAGCTTGGCCAGGGCTAGCGGGGCCTACGAGCAGTACTTC. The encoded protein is CASSLARASGAYEQYF.

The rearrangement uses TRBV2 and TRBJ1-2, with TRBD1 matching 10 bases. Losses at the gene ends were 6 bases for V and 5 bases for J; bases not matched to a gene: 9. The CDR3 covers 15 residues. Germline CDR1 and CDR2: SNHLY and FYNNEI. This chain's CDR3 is CASRRWDRGFYGYTF. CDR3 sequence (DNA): TGTGCCAGCAGGAGGTGGGACAGGGGATTTTATGGCTACACCTTC.

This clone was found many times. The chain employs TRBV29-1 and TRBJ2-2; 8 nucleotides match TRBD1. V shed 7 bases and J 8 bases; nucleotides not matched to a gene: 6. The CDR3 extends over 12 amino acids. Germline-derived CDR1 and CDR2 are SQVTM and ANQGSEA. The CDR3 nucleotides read TGCAGCGCCGACAGGGGATCAGGGGAGCTGTTTTTT. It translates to CSADRGSGELFF.

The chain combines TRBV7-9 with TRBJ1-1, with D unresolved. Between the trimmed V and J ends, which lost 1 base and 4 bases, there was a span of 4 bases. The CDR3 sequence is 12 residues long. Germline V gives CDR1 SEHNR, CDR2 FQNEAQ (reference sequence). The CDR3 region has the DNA TGTGCCAGCAGCTTAGGCAGCACTGAAGCTTTCTTT. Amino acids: CASSLGSTEAFF.

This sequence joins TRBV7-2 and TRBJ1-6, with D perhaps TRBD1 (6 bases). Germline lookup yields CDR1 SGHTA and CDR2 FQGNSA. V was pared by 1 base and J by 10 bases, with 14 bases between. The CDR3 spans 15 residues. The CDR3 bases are TGTGCCAGCAGCTTAGAAGCACAGGGTGAATCACCCCTCCACTTT. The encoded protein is CASSLEAQGESPLHF.

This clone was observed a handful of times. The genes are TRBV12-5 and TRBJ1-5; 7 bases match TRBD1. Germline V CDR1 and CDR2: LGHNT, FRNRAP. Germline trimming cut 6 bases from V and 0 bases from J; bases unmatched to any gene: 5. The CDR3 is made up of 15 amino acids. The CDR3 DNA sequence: TGTGCTAGTGGCCCCGGACAGGTTAGCAATCAGCCCCAGCATTTT. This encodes CASGPGQVSNQPQHF.

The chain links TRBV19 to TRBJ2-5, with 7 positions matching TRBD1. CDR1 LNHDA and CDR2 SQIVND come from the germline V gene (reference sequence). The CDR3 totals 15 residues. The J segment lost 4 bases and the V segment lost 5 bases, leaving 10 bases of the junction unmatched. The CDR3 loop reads CASSARQGLRETQYF. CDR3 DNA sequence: TGTGCCAGTAGTGCCAGACAGGGATTGCGAGAGACCCAGTACTTC. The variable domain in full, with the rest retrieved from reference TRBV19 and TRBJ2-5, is DGGITQSPKYLFRKEGQNVTLSCEQNLNHDAMYWYRQDPGQGLRLIYYSQIVNDFQKGDIAEGYSVSREKKESFPLTVTSAQKNPTAFYLCASSARQGLRETQYFGPGTRLLVL.

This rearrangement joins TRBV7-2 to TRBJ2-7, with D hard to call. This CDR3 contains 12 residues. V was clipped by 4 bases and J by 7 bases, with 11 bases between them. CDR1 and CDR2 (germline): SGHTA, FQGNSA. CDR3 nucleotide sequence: TGTGCCAGCAGCTCCAGGAAATTGGAGCAGTACTTC. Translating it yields CASSSRKLEQYF.

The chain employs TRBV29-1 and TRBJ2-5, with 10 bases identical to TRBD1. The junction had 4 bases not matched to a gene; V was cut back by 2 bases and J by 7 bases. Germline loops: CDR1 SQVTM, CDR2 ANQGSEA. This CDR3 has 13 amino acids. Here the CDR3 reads CSVERQGAGTQYF. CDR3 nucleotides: TGCAGCGTTGAAAGACAGGGGGCTGGGACCCAGTACTTC. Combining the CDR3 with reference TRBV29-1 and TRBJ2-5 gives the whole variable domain SAVISQKPSRDICQRGTSLTIQCQVDSQVTMMFWYRQQPGQSLTLIATANQGSEATYESGFVIDKFPISRPNLTFSTLTVSNMSPEDSSIYLCSVERQGAGTQYFGPGTRLLVL.

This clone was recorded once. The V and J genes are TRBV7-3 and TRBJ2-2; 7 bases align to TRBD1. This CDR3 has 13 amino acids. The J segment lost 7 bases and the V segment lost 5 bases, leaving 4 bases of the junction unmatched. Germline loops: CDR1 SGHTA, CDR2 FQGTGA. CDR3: CASSQTGVGELFF. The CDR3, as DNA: TGTGCCAGCAGCCAAACAGGGGTCGGGGAGCTGTTTTTT.

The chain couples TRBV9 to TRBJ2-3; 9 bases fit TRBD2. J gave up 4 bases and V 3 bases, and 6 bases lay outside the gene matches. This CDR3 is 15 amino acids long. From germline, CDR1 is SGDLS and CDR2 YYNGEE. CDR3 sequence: CASSATGTSSDTQYF. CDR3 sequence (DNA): TGTGCCAGCAGCGCAACCGGGACTAGCTCAGATACGCAGTATTTT. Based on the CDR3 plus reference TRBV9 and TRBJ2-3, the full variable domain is DSGVTQTPKHLITATGQRVTLRCSPRSGDLSVYWYQQSLDQGLQFLIQYYNGEERAKGNILERFSAQQFPDLHSELNLSSLELGDSALYFCASSATGTSSDTQYFGPGTRLTVL.

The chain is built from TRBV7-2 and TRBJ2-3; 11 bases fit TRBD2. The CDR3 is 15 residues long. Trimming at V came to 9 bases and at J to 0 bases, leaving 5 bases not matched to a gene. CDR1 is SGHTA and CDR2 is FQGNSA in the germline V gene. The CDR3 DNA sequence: TGTGCCAGTCTTAGCGGGGGGGTTAGCACAGATACGCAGTATTTT. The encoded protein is CASLSGGVSTDTQYF. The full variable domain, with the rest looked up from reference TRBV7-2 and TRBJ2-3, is GAGVSQSPSNKVTEKGKDVELRCDPISGHTALYWYRQSLGQGLEFLIYFQGNSAPDKSGLPSDRFSAERTGGSVSTLTIQRTQQEDSAVYLCASLSGGVSTDTQYFGPGTRLTVL.

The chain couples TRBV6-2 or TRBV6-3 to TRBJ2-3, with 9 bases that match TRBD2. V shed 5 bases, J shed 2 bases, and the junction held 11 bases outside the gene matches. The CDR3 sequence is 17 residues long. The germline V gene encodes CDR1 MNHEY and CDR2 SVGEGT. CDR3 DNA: TGTGCCAGCAGTCGGGCTTCAGCGGGGGGTCTCACAGATACGCAGTATTTT. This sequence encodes CASSRASAGGLTDTQYF.

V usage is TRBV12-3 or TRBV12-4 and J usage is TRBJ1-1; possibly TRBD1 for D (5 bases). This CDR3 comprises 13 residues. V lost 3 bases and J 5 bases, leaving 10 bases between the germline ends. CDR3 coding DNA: TGTGCCAGCAGTTTCCAGGGTCGTACTGAAGCTTTCTTT. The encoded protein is CASSFQGRTEAFF.

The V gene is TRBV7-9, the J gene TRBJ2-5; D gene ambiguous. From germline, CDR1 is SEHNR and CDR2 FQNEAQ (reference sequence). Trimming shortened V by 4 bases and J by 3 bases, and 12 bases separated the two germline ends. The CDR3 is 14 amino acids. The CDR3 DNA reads TGTGCCAGCAGCTCAGGCAGGCGAGAAGAGACCCAGTACTTC. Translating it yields CASSSGRREETQYF.

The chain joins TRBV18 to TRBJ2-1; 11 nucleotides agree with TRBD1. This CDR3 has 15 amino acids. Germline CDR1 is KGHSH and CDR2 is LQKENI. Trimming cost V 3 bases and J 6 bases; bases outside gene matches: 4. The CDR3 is CASSPGQGGVNEQFF. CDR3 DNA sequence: TGTGCCAGCTCACCGGGACAGGGGGGGGTCAATGAGCAGTTCTTC.

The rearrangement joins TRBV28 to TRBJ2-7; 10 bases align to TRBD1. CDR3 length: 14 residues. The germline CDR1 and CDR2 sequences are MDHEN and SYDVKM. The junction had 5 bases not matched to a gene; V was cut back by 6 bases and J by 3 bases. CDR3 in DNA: TGTGCCAGCAGCTCGGGACAGGGGTTCTACGAGCAGTACTTC. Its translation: CASSSGQGFYEQYF.

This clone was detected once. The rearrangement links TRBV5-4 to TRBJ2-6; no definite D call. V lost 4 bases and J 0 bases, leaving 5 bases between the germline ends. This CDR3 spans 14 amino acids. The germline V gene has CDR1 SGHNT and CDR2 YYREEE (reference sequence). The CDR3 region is CASSRYSGANVLTF. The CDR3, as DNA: TGTGCCAGCAGCCGTTACTCTGGGGCCAACGTCCTGACTTTC.

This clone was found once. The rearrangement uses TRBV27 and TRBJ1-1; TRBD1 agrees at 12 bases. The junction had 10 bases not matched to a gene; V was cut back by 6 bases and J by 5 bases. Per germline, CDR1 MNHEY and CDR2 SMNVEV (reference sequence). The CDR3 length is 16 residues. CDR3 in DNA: TGTGCCAGCAGCCCGGGACAGGGGGCAAGGAGAACTGAAGCTTTCTTT. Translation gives CASSPGQGARRTEAFF.

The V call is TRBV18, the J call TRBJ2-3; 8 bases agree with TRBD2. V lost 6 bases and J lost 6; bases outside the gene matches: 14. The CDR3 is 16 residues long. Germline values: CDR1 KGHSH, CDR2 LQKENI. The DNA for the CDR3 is TGTGCCAGCTCCCCAACTGCGGCGGGGGGACGGGATACGCAGTATTTT. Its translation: CASSPTAAGGRDTQYF.

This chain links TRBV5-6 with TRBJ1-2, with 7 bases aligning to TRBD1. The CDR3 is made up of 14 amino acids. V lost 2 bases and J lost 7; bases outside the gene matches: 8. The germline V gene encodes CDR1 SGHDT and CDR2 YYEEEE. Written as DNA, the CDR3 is TGTGCCAGCAGCTTTGGTGGGAACAGGGGTGGCTACACCTTC. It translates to CASSFGGNRGGYTF.

The CDR3 sequence is CASSVGRGFTEAFF. In nucleotides, the CDR3 is TGTGCCAGCAGTGTCGGCCGGGGGTTTACTGAAGCTTTCTTT. This rearrangement joins TRBV2 to TRBJ1-1; TRBD1 might be the D (5 bases). Germline values: CDR1 SNHLY, CDR2 FYNNEI. The V end was cut by 4 bases, the J end by 5 bases, with 14 bases between. The CDR3 is made up of 14 amino acids.

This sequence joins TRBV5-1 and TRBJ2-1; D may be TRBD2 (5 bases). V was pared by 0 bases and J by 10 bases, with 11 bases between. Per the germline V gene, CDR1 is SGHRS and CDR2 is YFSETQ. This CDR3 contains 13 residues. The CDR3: CASSLAIAQEQFF. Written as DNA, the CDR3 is TGCGCCAGCAGCTTGGCCATAGCGCAAGAGCAGTTCTTC. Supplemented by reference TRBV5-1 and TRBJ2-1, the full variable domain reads KAGVTQTPRYLIKTRGQQVTLSCSPISGHRSVSWYQQTPGQGLQFLFEYFSETQRNKGNFPGRFSGRQFSNSRSEMNVSTLELGDSALYLCASSLAIAQEQFFGPGTRLTVL.

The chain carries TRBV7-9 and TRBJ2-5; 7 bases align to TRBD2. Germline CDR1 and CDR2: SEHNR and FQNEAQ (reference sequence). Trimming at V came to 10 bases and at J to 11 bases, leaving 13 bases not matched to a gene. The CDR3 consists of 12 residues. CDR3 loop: CATATMSREQYF. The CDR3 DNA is TGTGCCACCGCAACTATGTCGCGGGAGCAGTACTTC.

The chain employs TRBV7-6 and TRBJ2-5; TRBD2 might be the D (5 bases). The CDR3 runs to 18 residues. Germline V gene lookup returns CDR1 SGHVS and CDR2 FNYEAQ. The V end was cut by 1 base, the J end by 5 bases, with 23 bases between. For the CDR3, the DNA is TGTGCCAGCAGCTTAGTTTTGCCATCGGGTCTAGCCGGGGAGACCCAGTACTTC. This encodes CASSLVLPSGLAGETQYF.

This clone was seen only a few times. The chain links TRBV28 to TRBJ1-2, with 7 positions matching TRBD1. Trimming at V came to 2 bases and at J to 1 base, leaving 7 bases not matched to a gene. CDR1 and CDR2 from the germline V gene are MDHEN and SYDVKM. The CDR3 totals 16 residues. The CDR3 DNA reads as TGTGCCAGCAGTTTAGGGGGGAGACAGGGTAACTATGGCTACACCTTC. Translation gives CASSLGGRQGNYGYTF.

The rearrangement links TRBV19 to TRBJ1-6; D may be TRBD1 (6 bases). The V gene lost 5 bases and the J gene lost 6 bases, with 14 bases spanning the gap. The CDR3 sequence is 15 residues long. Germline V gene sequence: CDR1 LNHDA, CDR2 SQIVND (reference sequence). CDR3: CASSQRGLINSPLHF. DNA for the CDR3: TGTGCCAGTAGTCAGCGGGGGCTCATTAATTCACCCCTCCACTTT.

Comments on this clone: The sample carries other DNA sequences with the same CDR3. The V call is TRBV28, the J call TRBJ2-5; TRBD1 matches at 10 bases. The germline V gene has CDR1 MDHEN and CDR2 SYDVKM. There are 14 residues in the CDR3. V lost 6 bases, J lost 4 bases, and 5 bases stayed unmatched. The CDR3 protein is CASSGTGAGETQYF. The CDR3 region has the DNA TGTGCCAGCAGCGGGACAGGGGCGGGAGAGACCCAGTACTTC.

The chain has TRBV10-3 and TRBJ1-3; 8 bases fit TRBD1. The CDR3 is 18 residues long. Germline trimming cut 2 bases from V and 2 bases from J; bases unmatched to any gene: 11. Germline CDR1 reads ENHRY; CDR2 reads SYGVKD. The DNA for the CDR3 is TGTGCCATCAGTGAGCTGGGTGGGCAGGGGGCAGCTGGAAACACCATATATTTT. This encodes CAISELGGQGAAGNTIYF.